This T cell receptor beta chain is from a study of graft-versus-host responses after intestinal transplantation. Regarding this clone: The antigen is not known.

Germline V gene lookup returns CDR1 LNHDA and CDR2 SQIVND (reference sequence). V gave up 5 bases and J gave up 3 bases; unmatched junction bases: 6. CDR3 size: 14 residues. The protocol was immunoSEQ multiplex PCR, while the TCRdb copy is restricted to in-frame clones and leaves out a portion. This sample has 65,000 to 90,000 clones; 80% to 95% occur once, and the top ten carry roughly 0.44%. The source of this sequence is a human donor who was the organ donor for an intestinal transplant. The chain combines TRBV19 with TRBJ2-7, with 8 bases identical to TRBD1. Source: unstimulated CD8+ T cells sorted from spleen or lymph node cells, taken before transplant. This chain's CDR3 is CASSHGQGSYEQYF. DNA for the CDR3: TGTGCCAGTAGTCACGGACAGGGAAGCTACGAGCAGTACTTC.